Described below is a single TCR beta chain sequence and its context. Its antigen is unknown. Assay: immunoSEQ multiplex PCR; the TCRdb copy retains only in-frame clones and omits some. The profile shows approximately 5,700 clones, roughly 87% of them singletons. This entry belongs to a study of T cell repertoires in ileal Crohn's disease. Across the whole study: Surgery for a complication: stricturing in about 61%, penetrating in about 40%. About half of patients got postoperative therapy: around 10 thiopurines, around 20 anti-TNF.

Notes on the study in general: Endoscopic recurrence occurred in every patient whose clonality exceeded 26.8%. Compared with CD4 T cells, sorted CD8 cells carried more expanded clones.

The V gene's germline CDR1 is LNHDA and CDR2 SQIVND (reference sequence). With 6 bases removed from V and 7 bases from J, the gap between germline ends came to 12 bases. The CDR3 has 13 amino acids. The origin of this receptor is an adult with Crohn's disease. The chain employs TRBV19 and TRBJ2-2; possibly TRBD2 for D (5 bases). Sample: ileal tissue. CDR3 coding DNA: TGTGCCAGTAGGTTGATCGGGATCGGGGAGCTGTTTTTT. Encoded protein: CASRLIGIGELFF.